Below, 15 T cell receptor beta chains from the same sample are listed, as sequenced in a study of OX40 agonist ivuxolimab in advanced cancers. Repertoires were generated with immunoSEQ multiplex PCR, while TCRdb's copy carries only in-frame clones and drops some. The repertoire holds some 67,000 clones, with 70% to 90% as singletons. Source: CD4+ or CD8+ T cells sorted from blood, taken in a trial of the OX40 agonist ivuxolimab. Every receptor here comes from an adult with an advanced solid tumor such as melanoma, head and neck, liver or kidney cancer.

This clone showed up just once. CDR3 region: CSVVGTENTEAFF. The CDR3 nucleotides are TGCAGCGTTGTAGGGACAGAGAACACTGAAGCTTTCTTT. The V gene is TRBV29-1, the J gene TRBJ1-1; 7 nucleotides align to TRBD1. This CDR3 contains 13 residues. CDR1 is SQVTM, CDR2 ANQGSEA, per germline. V gave up 4 bases and J gave up 1 base; unmatched junction bases: 3.

The V call is TRBV7-9, the J call TRBJ2-1; TRBD2 might be the D (6 bases). The CDR3 covers 16 residues. Trimming stripped 5 bases from V and 8 bases from J, with 22 bases between. Germline V CDR1 and CDR2: SEHNR, FQNEAQ (reference sequence). CDR3 region: CASSAPGLQAVHEQFF. The CDR3 DNA reads as TGTGCCAGCAGCGCTCCGGGACTCCAGGCTGTCCATGAGCAGTTCTTC.

This CDR3 is CAISQNTDTQYF. CDR3 bases: TGTGCCATCAGTCAGAACACAGATACGCAGTATTTT. V is TRBV10-3 and J is TRBJ2-3; D gene unclear. The CDR3 has 12 residues. CDR1 and CDR2 (germline): ENHRY, SYGVKD. V was clipped by 5 bases and J by 2 bases, with 5 bases between them.

About this clone itself: Distinct nucleotide sequences in the sample also encode this CDR3. This chain links TRBV11-2 with TRBJ2-1; D uncertain. The length of the CDR3 is 14 residues. The germline V gene has CDR1 SGHAT and CDR2 FQNNGV. Trimming removed 2 bases at V and 3 bases at J, with 8 bases between. The chain's CDR3 is CASSLSGSYNEQFF. The CDR3 DNA follows: TGTGCCAGCAGCTTAAGTGGCAGCTACAATGAGCAGTTCTTC.

The V call is TRBV5-1, the J call TRBJ2-1; weak D call: TRBD2 (6 bases). Per the germline V gene, CDR1 is SGHRS and CDR2 is YFSETQ. This CDR3 comprises 14 residues. The germline V and J ends were trimmed by 4 bases and 5 bases, with 13 bases remaining between them. Here the CDR3 reads CASSQGLRHNEQFF. Here the CDR3 DNA reads TGCGCCAGCAGCCAGGGACTCCGCCACAATGAGCAGTTCTTC.

A single count supports this clone. This sequence joins TRBV6-1 and TRBJ2-1, with 8 bases aligning to TRBD2. Germline V gene lookup returns CDR1 MNHNS and CDR2 SASEGT. This CDR3 region has 15 residues. With 8 bases clipped from V and 5 bases from J, the junction kept 11 bases outside the gene matches. In DNA form, the CDR3 reads TGTGCCAGCCGGAGGTATGCGGGAGGAGACAATGAGCAGTTCTTC. Translated, it gives CASRRYAGGDNEQFF.

The chain combines TRBV2 with TRBJ1-1; 7 positions match TRBD1. Trimming removed 6 bases from V and 1 base from J; junction bases left unmatched: 5. Germline V gene sequence: CDR1 SNHLY, CDR2 FYNNEI. The CDR3 has 14 amino acids. The CDR3 reads CASRKQGTNTEAFF. CDR3 nucleotide sequence: TGTGCCAGCAGAAAACAGGGGACGAACACTGAAGCTTTCTTT.

This clone has a handful of counts. The rearrangement uses TRBV2 and TRBJ2-2; a possible D gene is TRBD2 (5 bases). CDR1 and CDR2 (germline): SNHLY, FYNNEI. The CDR3 is 14 amino acids. V was shortened by 7 bases and J by 7 bases, with 16 bases between the two germline ends. CDR3 DNA: TGTGCCAGCAAGGGTACTAGTTCCGGCGGGGAGCTGTTTTTT. Its protein is CASKGTSSGGELFF.

The chain employs TRBV6-6 and TRBJ2-7; the match to TRBD1 covers 8 bases. Germline assignment: CDR1 MNHNY and CDR2 SVGAGI (reference sequence). Germline trimming cut 5 bases from V and 0 bases from J; bases unmatched to any gene: 6. This CDR3 contains 15 residues. The CDR3 is CASSQGAGSSYEQYF. DNA of the CDR3: TGTGCCAGCAGTCAGGGGGCTGGTAGCTCCTACGAGCAGTACTTC.

The chain has TRBV20-1 and TRBJ1-2; D is undetermined. This CDR3 spans 10 amino acids. Germline assignment: CDR1 DFQATT and CDR2 SNEGSKA (reference sequence). Trimming cost V 6 bases and J 2 bases, with 4 bases left between them. The CDR3 nucleotides are TGCAGTGCATTAAACTATGGCTACACCTTC. Its protein is CSALNYGYTF.

This sequence joins TRBV28 and TRBJ2-1, with 8 bases identical to TRBD1. With V trimmed by 3 bases and J by 2 bases, 6 bases remained unmatched. CDR1 is MDHEN and CDR2 is SYDVKM in the germline V gene. The CDR3 is 16 residues long. This chain's CDR3 is CASSFLRDRTYNEQFF. The CDR3 DNA reads TGTGCCAGCAGTTTCCTCCGGGACAGGACCTACAATGAGCAGTTCTTC.

In DNA form, the CDR3 reads TGTGCCAGCAGCTCGGCCGAGGGGTACGAGCAGTACTTC. Translated, it gives CASSSAEGYEQYF. The chain has TRBV5-8 and TRBJ2-7, with D perhaps TRBD1 or TRBD2 (5 bases each). There are 13 residues in the CDR3. Trimming pared 3 bases from V and 4 bases from J, leaving 11 bases between. Germline V CDR1 and CDR2: SGHTS, YDEGEE.

This sequence joins TRBV21-1 and TRBJ1-2. TRBV21-1 is a known pseudogene. The CDR3 runs 17 residues. The CDR3 DNA follows: TGTGCCAGCAGCAAATTCCGGGACCTATTGGGGACCTATGGCTACACCTTC. Encoded protein: CASSKFRDLLGTYGYTF.

The chain employs TRBV14 and TRBJ2-2, with D uncertain. The CDR3 consists of 11 residues. Germline loops: CDR1 SGHDN, CDR2 FVKESK. Trimming took 3 bases from V and 7 from J, leaving 3 bases between them. The CDR3 sequence is CASSHHGELFF. CDR3 DNA sequence: TGTGCCAGCAGCCACCACGGGGAGCTGTTTTTT.

The rearrangement joins TRBV19 to TRBJ1-1; possibly TRBD1 for D (5 bases). The CDR3 loop spans 13 amino acids. CDR1 LNHDA and CDR2 SQIVND come from the germline V gene (reference sequence). Trimming stripped 4 bases from V and 3 bases from J, with 9 bases between. As DNA, the CDR3 is TGTGCCAGTAGTAGGGAACAGGACACTGAAGCTTTCTTT. Protein sequence: CASSREQDTEAFF.